The clone carrying this T cell receptor (beta chain) was seen repeatedly, ten times or more. The data derive from a study of blood T cells in healthy people across ages. Primers used in a second PCR of about 7 to 12 cycles were a sample-barcoded 5' primer and a J-beta primer mix. TCRdb passed the 5' RACE reads through MiXCR, listing each CDR3 protein once. The table has roughly 1,800,000 distinct CDR3 sequences, around 48% seen once. Trimming took off 5 bases at V and 0 bases at J, with 11 bases between the two ends. The CDR3 is 13 amino acids. CDR1 is DFQATT and CDR2 is SNEGSKA in the germline V gene (reference sequence).

This TCR was sampled from a woman aged 40 to 49 in good health. The sample taken for sequencing was blood. The chain links TRBV20-1 to TRBJ2-7; D may be TRBD2 (5 bases). The CDR3 DNA reads as TGCAGTGCTTCTGATGGGAGCTCCTACGAGCAGTACTTC. It specifies CSASDGSSYEQYF.